The clone carrying this T cell receptor beta chain showed up many times. Its antigen is not identified. This entry belongs to a study of T cell repertoires in cytomegalovirus infection. Background on the study: Public TCR beta signatures indicated both CMV infection and matching HLA type.

Trimming took off 1 base at V and 4 bases at J, with 10 bases between the two ends. The CDR3 has 14 amino acids. Germline V gene data show CDR1 as MNHNS and CDR2 as SASEGT. Study-level findings and limits: Cumulative public TCR beta family frequency identified CMV carriers with the relevant HLA. What dominated the ex vivo response were HLA-C-restricted CMV-specific TCR beta clonotypes.

TCRdb processed the reads anew with MiXCR; each CDR3 protein has one entry. The sample includes 450,000 to 550,000 distinct CDR3 sequences, more than 15% of them seen just once. The chain has TRBV6-1 and TRBJ1-2; D not certain. The sequenced sample consisted of CD8+ T cells from PBMCs. This TCR derives from a human donor in good health (CMV status not recorded). Some clones in this sample may be carry-over from other donors' samples. CDR3 sequence: CASSEDKGGYGYTF. CDR3 DNA sequence: TGTGCCAGCAGTGAAGATAAGGGCGGCTATGGCTACACCTTC.